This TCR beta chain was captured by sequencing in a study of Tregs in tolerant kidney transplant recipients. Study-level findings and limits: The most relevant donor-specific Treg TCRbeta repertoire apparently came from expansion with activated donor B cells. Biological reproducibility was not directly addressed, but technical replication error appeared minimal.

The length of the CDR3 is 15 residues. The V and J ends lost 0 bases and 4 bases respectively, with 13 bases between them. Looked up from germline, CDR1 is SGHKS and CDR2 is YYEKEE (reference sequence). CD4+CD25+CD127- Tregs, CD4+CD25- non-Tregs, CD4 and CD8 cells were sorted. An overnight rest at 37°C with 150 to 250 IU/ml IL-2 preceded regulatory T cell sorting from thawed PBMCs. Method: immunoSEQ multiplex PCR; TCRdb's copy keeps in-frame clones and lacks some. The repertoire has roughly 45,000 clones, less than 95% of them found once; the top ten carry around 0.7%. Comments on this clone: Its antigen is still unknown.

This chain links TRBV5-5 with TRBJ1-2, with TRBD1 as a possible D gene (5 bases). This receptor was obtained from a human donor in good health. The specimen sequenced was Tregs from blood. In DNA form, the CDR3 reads TGTGCCAGCAGCTTGGCGATAGGGGTCGGCTATGGCTACACCTTC. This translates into CASSLAIGVGYGYTF. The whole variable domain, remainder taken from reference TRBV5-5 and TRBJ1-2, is DAGVTQSPTHLIKTRGQQVTLRCSPISGHKSVSWYQQVLGQGPQFIFQYYEKEERGRGNFPDRFSARQFPNYSSELNVNALLLGDSALYLCASSLAIGVGYGYTFGSGTRLTVV.